Listed here are 26 T cell receptor beta chains from one sample, sequenced in a study of blood T cell repertoires in COVID-19. The method was immunoSEQ multiplex PCR; TCRdb's version includes in-frame clones alone and lacks a portion of them. This table holds about 300,000 clones, 75% to 90% found once. Specimen: PBMCs or T cells enriched from blood (not recorded which). All receptors come from a man in his thirties or forties who had recovered from COVID-19.

This clone occurred once. The chain joins TRBV2 to TRBJ1-2; possible D gene TRBD1, 6 bases. V was clipped by 10 bases and J by 3 bases, with 15 bases between them. Germline lookup yields CDR1 SNHLY and CDR2 FYNNEI. The CDR3 extends over 13 amino acids. CDR3 nucleotide sequence: TGTGCCAAAGCTGGGGACAAGGACTATGGCTACACCTTC. Amino acids: CAKAGDKDYGYTF.

This clone was observed a few times. The chain combines TRBV27 with TRBJ2-1; D might be TRBD2 (5 bases). Germline V gene sequence: CDR1 MNHEY, CDR2 SMNVEV (reference sequence). CDR3 length: 17 amino acids. Trimming stripped 2 bases from V and 0 bases from J, with 14 bases between. The CDR3 bases are TGTGCCAGCAGTTTAACCTTATCGGGAAGCTCCTACAATGAGCAGTTCTTC. The encoded protein is CASSLTLSGSSYNEQFF.

J is TRBJ2-4 and V is TRBV7-2; 10 nucleotides match TRBD2. The V and J ends lost 6 bases and 12 bases, in that order; junction bases with no gene match: 17. Per the germline V gene, CDR1 is SGHTA and CDR2 is FQGNSA. This CDR3 has 16 residues. The CDR3 DNA follows: TGTGCCAGCAGTCAACAAACAGCGTCTAGCGGGGGCCCTCAGTACTTC. It is translated as CASSQQTASSGGPQYF.

Written as DNA, the CDR3 is TGTGCCAGCAGCGCGCTACAGGTCCCGGACACTGAAGCTTTCTTT. This codes for CASSALQVPDTEAFF. This chain links TRBV9 with TRBJ1-1; weak D call: TRBD1 (5 bases). CDR1 is SGDLS and CDR2 is YYNGEE in the germline V gene. The CDR3 loop spans 15 amino acids. V lost 3 bases, J lost 3 bases, and 15 bases lay in between. The entire variable domain, with the rest obtained from reference TRBV9 and TRBJ1-1, is as follows: DSGVTQTPKHLITATGQRVTLRCSPRSGDLSVYWYQQSLDQGLQFLIQYYNGEERAKGNILERFSAQQFPDLHSELNLSSLELGDSALYFCASSALQVPDTEAFFGQGTRLTVV.

The genes are TRBV5-5 and TRBJ1-5; 7 bases map to TRBD1. With V trimmed by 0 bases and J by 3 bases, 9 bases remained unmatched. The CDR3 loop spans 17 amino acids. In germline, CDR1 is SGHKS, CDR2 YYEKEE (reference sequence). CDR3 nucleotides: TGTGCCAGCAGCTTGGAGGGTAGGGGGCTAGTCAATCAGCCCCAGCATTTT. Encoded protein: CASSLEGRGLVNQPQHF.

The V gene is TRBV4-3, the J gene TRBJ1-2; TRBD1 might be the D (6 bases). The germline gives CDR1 LGHNA, CDR2 YSLEER. Deletions cut 0 bases from V and 5 bases from J, with 13 bases between. This CDR3 contains 15 residues. The CDR3 region is CASSQESNRDYGYTF. Written as DNA, the CDR3 is TGCGCCAGCAGCCAAGAATCAAACAGGGATTATGGCTACACCTTC.

The chain employs TRBV19 and TRBJ1-2; possibly TRBD1 for D (5 bases). The CDR3 covers 15 residues. Looked up from germline, CDR1 is LNHDA and CDR2 is SQIVND (reference sequence). V gave up 3 bases and J gave up 3 bases, with 14 bases separating them. CDR3 coding DNA: TGTGCCAGTAGTATGTCCCGCGGGGGGGACTATGGCTACACCTTC. Translation: CASSMSRGGDYGYTF.

This clone has ten or more counts. The J gene is TRBJ2-6, the V gene TRBV6-1; TRBD2 is a possible D gene (7 bases). Per germline, CDR1 MNHNS and CDR2 SASEGT. The CDR3 is 16 amino acids. Trimming took 2 bases from V and 4 from J, leaving 12 bases between them. The DNA for the CDR3 is TGTGCCAGCAGTGAACTGGGGGGGCTAGGGGCCAACGTCCTGACTTTC. It yields the protein CASSELGGLGANVLTF.

This chain connects TRBV28 to TRBJ1-2; the match to TRBD1 covers 10 bases. This CDR3 is 13 amino acids long. Germline V gene lookup returns CDR1 MDHEN and CDR2 SYDVKM. Trimming at V came to 6 bases and at J to 6 bases, leaving 4 bases not matched to a gene. Written as DNA, the CDR3 is TGTGCCAGCAGACCGGGACAGGGGCATGGCTACACCTTC. Translated: CASRPGQGHGYTF.

The gene calls are TRBV12-3 or TRBV12-4 and TRBJ2-5, with D possibly being TRBD2 (5 bases). The CDR3 spans 12 residues. The V end was cut by 8 bases, the J end by 3 bases, with 10 bases between. The CDR3 region is CASAGQKETQYF. The CDR3, as DNA: TGTGCCAGCGCGGGTCAGAAAGAGACCCAGTACTTC.

V and J are TRBV13 and TRBJ1-3; 7 nucleotides match TRBD1. This CDR3 has 14 residues. V lost 5 bases and J lost 3; bases outside the gene matches: 4. Germline CDR1 is PRHDT and CDR2 is FYEKMQ (reference sequence). The DNA of the CDR3 is TGTGCCAGCAGCCCCCGGACAGGTGGAAACACCATATATTTT. Its protein is CASSPRTGGNTIYF.

The chain recombines TRBV6-6 with TRBJ2-7; D perhaps matches TRBD1 (5 bases). CDR1 is MNHNY and CDR2 is SVGAGI in the germline V gene (reference sequence). The CDR3 sequence is 13 residues long. The V and J ends lost 5 bases and 2 bases respectively, with 10 bases between them. This chain's CDR3 is CASSQDTTYEQYF. The CDR3 nucleotides are TGTGCCAGCAGTCAGGACACCACCTACGAGCAGTACTTC.

The CDR3 protein is CASSSGGANEQFF. The CDR3 DNA is TGCGCCAGCAGTAGCGGGGGGGCCAATGAGCAGTTCTTC. V is TRBV10-2 and J is TRBJ2-1; TRBD2 matches at 10 bases. The germline V gene encodes CDR1 WSHSY and CDR2 SAAADI. With 5 bases clipped from V and 6 bases from J, the junction kept 1 base outside the gene matches. The CDR3 is made up of 13 amino acids.

This clone was observed a few times. This chain uses TRBV19 with TRBJ2-1; D is ambiguous. The CDR3 runs to 13 residues. With 2 bases removed from V and 7 bases from J, the gap between germline ends came to 9 bases. Per the germline V gene, CDR1 is LNHDA and CDR2 is SQIVND (reference sequence). The CDR3 nucleotides are TGTGCCAGTAGTATATGGGCGACAAATGAGCAGTTCTTC. Translation gives CASSIWATNEQFF.

The table lists this clone with a few counts. Other DNA sequences in the same sample also yield this CDR3. The CDR3 region has the DNA TGTGCCAGCAGCGTAGTTGCGGGGGGGCGCACAGATACGCAGTATTTT. Its protein is CASSVVAGGRTDTQYF. The chain combines TRBV9 with TRBJ2-3, with TRBD2 matching over 9 bases. The CDR3 spans 16 residues. Germline lookup yields CDR1 SGDLS and CDR2 YYNGEE. The trim removed 0 bases at V and 1 base at J, leaving 3 bases unmatched.

The chain is built from TRBV3-1 (or the pseudogene TRBV3-2) and TRBJ1-3; D is perhaps TRBD1 (6 bases). The V gene lost 3 bases and the J gene lost 1 base, with 7 bases spanning the gap. The germline CDR1 and CDR2 sequences are LGHDT and YNNKEL (reference sequence). CDR3 length: 14 residues. The CDR3 DNA follows: TGTGCCAGCAGCCACAGGGGATCTGGAAACACCATATATTTT. Its translation is CASSHRGSGNTIYF.

The chain combines TRBV3-1 (or the pseudogene TRBV3-2) with TRBJ2-3, with 9 bases identical to TRBD2. The CDR3 is made up of 15 amino acids. The V segment lost 5 bases and the J segment 1 base; nucleotides outside the gene matches: 4. The germline gives CDR1 LGHDT, CDR2 YNNKEL (reference sequence). The CDR3 DNA reads as TGTGCCAGCAGCGGCTTAGCGGGGGGCACAGATACGCAGTATTTT. This translates into CASSGLAGGTDTQYF.

The chain recombines TRBV7-9 with TRBJ1-1; possible D gene TRBD1, 6 bases. The germline V gene encodes CDR1 SEHNR and CDR2 FQNEAQ (reference sequence). The CDR3 contains 16 residues. The V and J ends lost 5 bases and 0 bases respectively, with 16 bases between them. As DNA, the CDR3 is TGTGCCAGCAGCCGAAAAAACCGGGACATGAACACTGAAGCTTTCTTT. Residues: CASSRKNRDMNTEAFF.

The chain links TRBV30 to TRBJ2-3; 7 nucleotides align to TRBD2. Germline V gene data show CDR1 as GTSNPN and CDR2 as SVGIG (reference sequence). The CDR3 has 15 amino acids. Germline trimming cut 0 bases from V and 1 base from J; bases unmatched to any gene: 4. In nucleotides, the CDR3 is TGTGCCTGGAGTGTAGGGGCGGGGGGCACAGATACGCAGTATTTT. Translated: CAWSVGAGGTDTQYF.

The chain carries TRBV7-9 and TRBJ2-1; 7 nucleotides align to TRBD1. Trimming cost V 5 bases and J 8 bases; bases outside gene matches: 9. Per germline, CDR1 SEHNR and CDR2 FQNEAQ (reference sequence). This CDR3 is built from 14 residues. CDR3 DNA sequence: TGTGCCAGCAGCCCTACAGGGGCGGTGGATGAGCAGTTCTTC. Translation: CASSPTGAVDEQFF.

In DNA, the CDR3 is TGTGCCAGCAGCTTAGAACAGGGAAGCAATCAGCCCCAGCATTTT. This sequence encodes CASSLEQGSNQPQHF. This chain links TRBV7-2 with TRBJ1-5; D is perhaps TRBD1 (6 bases). Trimming shortened V by 1 base and J by 1 base, and 8 bases separated the two germline ends. CDR1 and CDR2 (germline): SGHTA, FQGNSA. The CDR3 contains 15 residues.

This rearrangement joins TRBV5-4 to TRBJ2-1; possible D gene TRBD1, 5 bases. Trimming left V 1 base short and J 4 bases short, with 12 bases between. CDR3 length: 15 residues. The germline V gene encodes CDR1 SGHNT and CDR2 YYREEE (reference sequence). CDR3 bases: TGTGCCAGCAGCTTGAACGCAGGGCCTTACAATGAGCAGTTCTTC. Its translation: CASSLNAGPYNEQFF.

This clone was seen once. This sequence joins TRBV5-4 and TRBJ1-2, with 8 nucleotides matching TRBD1. The CDR3 has 14 residues. After removal of 0 bases from V and 4 bases from J, the junction contained 2 bases not matched to a gene. Germline CDR1 is SGHNT and CDR2 is YYREEE (reference sequence). DNA of the CDR3: TGTGCCAGCAGCTTGGTGGACAGGGCCTATGGCTACACCTTC. Translated, it gives CASSLVDRAYGYTF.

This chain joins TRBV7-2 and TRBJ2-5; D is ambiguous. CDR1 is SGHTA and CDR2 is FQGNSA in the germline V gene. This CDR3 is 15 amino acids long. The V end lost 2 bases, the J end lost 2 bases, and 12 bases lay between the germline ends. The CDR3 sequence: CASSLYPYAQETQYF. The CDR3 region has the DNA TGTGCCAGCAGCTTATATCCCTATGCTCAAGAGACCCAGTACTTC. Based on the CDR3 plus reference TRBV7-2 and TRBJ2-5, the full variable domain is GAGVSQSPSNKVTEKGKDVELRCDPISGHTALYWYRQSLGQGLEFLIYFQGNSAPDKSGLPSDRFSAERTGGSVSTLTIQRTQQEDSAVYLCASSLYPYAQETQYFGPGTRLLVL.

This chain joins TRBV5-6 and TRBJ1-2; D is unclear. Germline CDR1 is SGHDT and CDR2 is YYEEEE. The length of the CDR3 is 14 residues. V was clipped by 1 base and J by 8 bases, with 15 bases between them. CDR3 sequence: CASSLRSGLSGYTF. The DNA of the CDR3 is TGTGCCAGCAGCTTGAGGTCAGGACTATCAGGCTACACCTTC. The complete variable domain, with remaining parts taken from reference TRBV5-6 and TRBJ1-2, reads DAGVTQSPTHLIKTRGQQVTLRCSPKSGHDTVSWYQQALGQGPQFIFQYYEEEERQRGNFPDRFSGHQFPNYSSELNVNALLLGDSALYLCASSLRSGLSGYTFGSGTRLTVV.

This clone showed up just once. Other DNA sequences in the same sample also yield this CDR3. V usage is TRBV3-1 (or the pseudogene TRBV3-2) and J usage is TRBJ2-7; D perhaps matches TRBD2 (5 bases). The V and J ends lost 1 base and 7 bases respectively, with 5 bases between them. CDR3 length: 11 residues. Germline V gene data show CDR1 as LGHDT and CDR2 as YNNKEL (reference sequence). The CDR3 DNA follows: TGTGCCAGCAGCCAAGCGGGAGAGCAGTACTTC. Its protein is CASSQAGEQYF.